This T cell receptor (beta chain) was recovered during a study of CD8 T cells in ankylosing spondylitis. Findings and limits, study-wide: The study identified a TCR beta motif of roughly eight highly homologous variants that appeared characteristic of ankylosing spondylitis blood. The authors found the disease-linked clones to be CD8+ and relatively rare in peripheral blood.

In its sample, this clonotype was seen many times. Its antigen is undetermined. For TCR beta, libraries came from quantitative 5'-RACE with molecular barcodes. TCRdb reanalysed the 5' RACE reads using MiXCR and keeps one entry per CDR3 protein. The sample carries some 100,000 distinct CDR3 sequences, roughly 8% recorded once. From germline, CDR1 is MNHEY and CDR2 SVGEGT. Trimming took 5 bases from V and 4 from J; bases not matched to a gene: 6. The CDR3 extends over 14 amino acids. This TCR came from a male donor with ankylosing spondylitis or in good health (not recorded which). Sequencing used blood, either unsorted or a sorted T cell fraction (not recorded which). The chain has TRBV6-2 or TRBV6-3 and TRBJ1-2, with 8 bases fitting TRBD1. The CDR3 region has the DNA TGTGCCAGCAGTGCAAGACAGGGGAGCTATGGCTACACCTTC. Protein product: CASSARQGSYGYTF.